The rows below give T cell receptor beta chains drawn from one sample of a study of regulatory T cells in long-lasting Graves disease. TCRdb recomputed calls from the multiplex PCR reads with MiXCR, one row per CDR3 protein. The top ten hold around 9.3% of the sample, which has roughly 520,000 distinct CDR3 sequences, 12% seen once. These records were also assigned to another study, of T cells in Graves' hyperthyroidism and ophthalmopathy.

The material was peripheral blood mononuclear cells (PBMCs), obtained at new diagnosis, from a patient treated with antithyroid drugs. Receptors were obtained from a woman aged 25-40 years with Graves disease. The CDR3 runs from the conserved cysteine through the conserved F or W. D genes are given only for firm matches. Only some rows state a clone size, as once, few, many or a class for expanded clones.

v_call	clone_size	j_call	d_call	cdr3_nt	cdr3_aa
TRBV19	NA	TRBJ1-4	NA	TGTGCCAGTAGTTCTCCGTCGAGGAAACTGTTTTTT	CASSSPSRKLFF
TRBV6-5	many	TRBJ2-2	NA	TGTGCCAGCAGTTATTTTAGCGGAGGGGTCACCGGGGAGCTGTTTTTT	CASSYFSGGVTGELFF
TRBV6-4	many	TRBJ2-7	TRBD1	TGTGCCAGCAGTGTCATGACCCCGGGACAGGGCTACGAGCAGTACTTC	CASSVMTPGQGYEQYF
TRBV11-2	many	TRBJ2-2	TRBD1	TGTGCCAGCAGCCAAGTGGGACAGCCGACCGGGGAGCTGTTTTTT	CASSQVGQPTGELFF
TRBV19	many	TRBJ1-2	TRBD1	TGTGCCAGTAGTATAAGGGCGCCAGGGGGAAGCTACACCTTC	CASSIRAPGGSYTF
TRBV30	many	TRBJ2-1	TRBD2	TGTGCCTGTTATCTCCCGGGACTAGCGGGTGGCCCAGGGCAGTTCTTC	CACYLPGLAGGPGQFF
TRBV14	many	TRBJ2-7	NA	TGTGCCAGCAGCCAAGCATCGGGGGTCGAGCAGTACTTC	CASSQASGVEQYF
TRBV12-3/TRBV12-4	many	TRBJ1-1	NA	TGTGCCAGCAGCTTAGCGCGGAAAAACACTGAAGCTTTCTTT	CASSLARKNTEAFF
TRBV20-1	few	TRBJ2-1	NA	TGCAGTGCTGATTCTAGCGCCAGGAGCTCCTACAATGAGCAGTTCTTC	CSADSSARSSYNEQFF
TRBV20-1	many	TRBJ2-1	TRBD2	TGCAGTGCTAGCGTACTAGCGGGAAGGGGTCAGTTCTTC	CSASVLAGRGQFF
TRBV5-8	few	TRBJ1-5	NA	TGTGCCAGCAGCCGAAGCCTAGAGTACAATCAGCCCCAGCATTTT	CASSRSLEYNQPQHF
TRBV9	NA	TRBJ2-7	TRBD2	TGTGCCAGCAGCGCCCGGACTAGCGGGAAGCCCTACGAGCAGTACTTC	CASSARTSGKPYEQYF
TRBV6-1	few	TRBJ1-5	TRBD1	TGTGCCAGCGGAGGACAGGGGGCGGTTCAGCCCCAGCATTTT	CASGGQGAVQPQHF